Below, 12 T cell receptor beta chains from the same sample are listed, as sequenced in a study of shared clonotypes between healthy human individuals. Generated by immunoSEQ multiplex PCR, the TCRdb table keeps only in-frame clones and is missing some. The sample records some 1 million clones, about 75% being singletons. Sequenced material: memory CD4+ T cells sorted from blood. The subset: CD45RA-negative fraction. The source of these receptors is a man in his late teens or twenties in good health.

This clone has a count of ten or more. The gene calls are TRBV10-2 and TRBJ1-2; D unresolved. Trimming shortened V by 2 bases and J by 6 bases, and 10 bases separated the two germline ends. Germline V CDR1 and CDR2: WSHSY, SAAADI. The CDR3 is 13 residues long. CDR3 residues: CASSEQKRNGYTF. The DNA of the CDR3 is TGCGCCAGCAGTGAGCAGAAGCGTAATGGCTACACCTTC.

The chain links TRBV7-2 to TRBJ1-5; D gene uncertain. Between the trimmed V and J ends, which lost 2 bases and 5 bases, there was a span of 7 bases. Germline values: CDR1 SGHTA, CDR2 FQGNSA. The CDR3 is 13 amino acids. In DNA, the CDR3 is TGTGCCAGCAGCTTATTTCGCGATCAGCCCCAGCATTTT. This translates into CASSLFRDQPQHF.

The table lists this clone with a few counts. V usage is TRBV30 and J usage is TRBJ1-6; tentatively, D is TRBD1 (5 bases). This CDR3 region has 12 residues. Germline CDR1 reads GTSNPN; CDR2 reads SVGIG (reference sequence). Trimming pared 1 base from V and 7 bases from J, leaving 5 bases between. The CDR3 nucleotides are TGTGCCTGGAGTGACAGGAATTCACCCCTCCACTTT. Its translation is CAWSDRNSPLHF.

This clone was detected many times. The chain employs TRBV7-2 and TRBJ2-7; 7 bases are a match to TRBD2. With V trimmed by 2 bases and J by 0 bases, 7 bases remained unmatched. Germline values: CDR1 SGHTA, CDR2 FQGNSA. The length of the CDR3 is 16 residues. CDR3 in amino acids: CASSLTGLSSSYEQYF. The CDR3 DNA is TGTGCCAGCAGCTTAACGGGACTATCGAGCTCCTACGAGCAGTACTTC.

The table lists this clone with a count of one. This rearrangement joins TRBV2 to TRBJ2-7; a weak D match, TRBD1 (6 bases). Deletions cut 7 bases from V and 4 bases from J, with 11 bases between. Germline V gives CDR1 SNHLY, CDR2 FYNNEI. The CDR3 runs to 12 residues. CDR3 in amino acids: CASNNRVYEQYF. The CDR3, as DNA: TGTGCCAGCAATAACAGGGTTTACGAGCAGTACTTC.

The rearrangement joins TRBV30 to TRBJ1-3, with TRBD1 matching over 8 bases. J gave up 9 bases and V 0 bases, and 10 bases lay outside the gene matches. Germline lookup yields CDR1 GTSNPN and CDR2 SVGIG (reference sequence). The CDR3 is made up of 15 amino acids. The CDR3 protein is CAWSVKPLTGATIYF. The CDR3 DNA is TGTGCCTGGAGTGTCAAGCCCCTGACAGGGGCCACCATATATTTT.

The chain is built from TRBV2 and TRBJ1-6; tentatively, D is TRBD1 (6 bases). The CDR3 totals 15 residues. Trimming took 1 base from V and 10 from J, leaving 14 bases between them. In germline, CDR1 is SNHLY, CDR2 FYNNEI. The CDR3 nucleotides are TGTGCCAGCAGTGAAGGTGGCAGGGGAAGATCACCCCTCCACTTT. Protein sequence: CASSEGGRGRSPLHF.

In this sample, this clone turned up a few times. The genes are TRBV12-2 and TRBJ1-5; the table's D call, TRBD1, has no DNA check behind it. TRBV12-2 is tagged as a pseudogene. The CDR3 has 15 residues. For the CDR3, the DNA is TGTGCAAGTCGCTTAGAAACAGGAGACAATCAGCCCCAGCATTTT. Translation gives CASRLETGDNQPQHF.

This clone was observed a single time. The rearrangement uses TRBV2 and TRBJ2-3; no clear D gene. CDR1 is SNHLY, CDR2 FYNNEI, per germline. With 4 bases removed from V and 2 bases from J, the gap between germline ends came to 10 bases. This CDR3 has 14 amino acids. CDR3 nucleotide sequence: TGTGCCAGCAGTGCCTGGGCAAACACAGATACGCAGTATTTT. Protein: CASSAWANTDTQYF.

V gene TRBV6-1 combines with J gene TRBJ2-7; 10 bases are a match to TRBD1. CDR3 length equals 15 residues. Germline V gene data show CDR1 as MNHNS and CDR2 as SASEGT. J gave up 5 bases and V 4 bases, and 8 bases lay outside the gene matches. DNA of the CDR3: TGTGCCAGCAGTGCCTCCGGGACAGGGGTCAACGAGCAGTACTTC. This encodes CASSASGTGVNEQYF.

The chain carries TRBV2 and TRBJ2-7; tentatively, D is TRBD1 (6 bases). The CDR3 sequence is 14 residues long. The V end lost 3 bases, the J end lost 1 base, and 10 bases lay between the germline ends. The germline V gene encodes CDR1 SNHLY and CDR2 FYNNEI. In DNA form, the CDR3 reads TGTGCCAGCAGTGATGGCAGGGGTTCCTACGAGCAGTACTTC. This sequence encodes CASSDGRGSYEQYF.

The V call is TRBV6-6, the J call TRBJ2-7; no reliable D call. The germline gives CDR1 MNHNY, CDR2 SVGAGI (reference sequence). V was clipped by 2 bases and J by 0 bases, with 11 bases between them. CDR3 size: 15 residues. CDR3 in amino acids: CASSYGTFLSYEQYF. The CDR3 DNA reads TGTGCCAGCAGTTACGGTACTTTCCTCTCCTACGAGCAGTACTTC.